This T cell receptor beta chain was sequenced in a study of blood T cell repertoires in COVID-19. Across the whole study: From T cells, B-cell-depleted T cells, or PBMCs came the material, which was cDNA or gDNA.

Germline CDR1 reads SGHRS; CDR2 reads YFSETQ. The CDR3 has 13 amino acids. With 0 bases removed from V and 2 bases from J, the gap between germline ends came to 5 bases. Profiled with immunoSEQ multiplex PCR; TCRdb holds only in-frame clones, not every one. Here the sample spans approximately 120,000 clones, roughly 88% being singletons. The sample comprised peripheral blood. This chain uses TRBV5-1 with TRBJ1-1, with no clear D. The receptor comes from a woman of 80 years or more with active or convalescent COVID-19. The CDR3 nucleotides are TGCGCCAGCAGCTTGGAACAAAACACTGAAGCTTTCTTT. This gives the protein CASSLEQNTEAFF.